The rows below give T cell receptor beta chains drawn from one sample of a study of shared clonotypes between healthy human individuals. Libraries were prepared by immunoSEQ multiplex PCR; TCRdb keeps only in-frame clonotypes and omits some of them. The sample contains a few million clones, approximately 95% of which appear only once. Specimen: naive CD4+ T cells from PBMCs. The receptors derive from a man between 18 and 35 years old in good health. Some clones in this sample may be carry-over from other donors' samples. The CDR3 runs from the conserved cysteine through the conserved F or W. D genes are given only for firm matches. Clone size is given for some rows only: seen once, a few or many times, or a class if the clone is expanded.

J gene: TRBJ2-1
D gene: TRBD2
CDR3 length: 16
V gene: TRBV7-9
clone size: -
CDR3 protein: CASSPRLARSYNEQFF
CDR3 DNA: TGTGCCAGCAGTCCTCGACTAGCGCGGTCCTACAATGAGCAGTTCTTC

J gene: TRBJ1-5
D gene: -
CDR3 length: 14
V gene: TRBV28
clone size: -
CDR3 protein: CASTDLRTEQPQHF
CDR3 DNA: TGTGCCAGCACCGATTTGCGGACGGAACAGCCCCAGCATTTT

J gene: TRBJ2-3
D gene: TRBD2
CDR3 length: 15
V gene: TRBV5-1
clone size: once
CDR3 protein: CASKYTSGPTDTQYF
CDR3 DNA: TGCGCCAGCAAATATACTAGCGGGCCCACAGATACGCAGTATTTT

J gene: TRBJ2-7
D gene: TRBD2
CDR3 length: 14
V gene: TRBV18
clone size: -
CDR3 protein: CASSATGGSYEQYF
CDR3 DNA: TGTGCCAGCTCAGCCACCGGGGGGTCCTACGAGCAGTACTTC

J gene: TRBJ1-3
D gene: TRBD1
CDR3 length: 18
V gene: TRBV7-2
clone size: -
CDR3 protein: CASSKRGQGALNGNTIYF
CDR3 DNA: TGTGCCAGCAGCAAACGGGGCCAGGGGGCGCTGAATGGAAACACCATATATTTT

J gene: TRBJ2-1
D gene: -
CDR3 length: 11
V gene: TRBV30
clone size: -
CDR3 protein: CAWSTGGEQFF
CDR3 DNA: TGTGCCTGGAGTACCGGGGGTGAGCAGTTCTTC

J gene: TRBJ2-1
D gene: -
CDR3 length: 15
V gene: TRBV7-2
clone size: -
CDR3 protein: CASSSPGPGKGEQFF
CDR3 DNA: TGTGCCAGCAGCTCACCGGGCCCCGGGAAGGGTGAGCAGTTCTTC

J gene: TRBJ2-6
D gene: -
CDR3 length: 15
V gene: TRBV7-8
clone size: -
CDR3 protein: CASSPDPSGANVLTF
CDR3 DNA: TGTGCCAGCAGCCCCGACCCCTCTGGGGCCAACGTCCTGACTTTC

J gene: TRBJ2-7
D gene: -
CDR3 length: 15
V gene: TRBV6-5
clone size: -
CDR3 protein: CASSYGGRGVYEQYF
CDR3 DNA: TGTGCCAGCAGTTACGGGGGCAGGGGTGTCTACGAGCAGTACTTC

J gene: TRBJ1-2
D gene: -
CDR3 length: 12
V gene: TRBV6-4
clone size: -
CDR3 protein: CASSQGGSGYTF
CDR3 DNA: TGTGCCAGCAGTCAAGGGGGTTCTGGCTACACCTTC

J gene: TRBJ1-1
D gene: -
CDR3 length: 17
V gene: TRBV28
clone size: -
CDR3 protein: CASSFSIRFGRDTEAFF
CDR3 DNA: TGTGCCAGCAGTTTCTCGATCAGATTCGGACGGGACACTGAAGCTTTCTTT

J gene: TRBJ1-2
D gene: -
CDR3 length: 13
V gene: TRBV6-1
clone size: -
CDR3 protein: CASSTRQAAGYTF
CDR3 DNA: TGTGCCAGCAGCACAAGACAGGCGGCTGGCTACACCTTC

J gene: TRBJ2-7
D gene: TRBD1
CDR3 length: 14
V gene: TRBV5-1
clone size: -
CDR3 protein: CASSPGQGSYEQYF
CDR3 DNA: TGCGCCAGCAGCCCGGGACAGGGTTCCTACGAGCAGTACTTC

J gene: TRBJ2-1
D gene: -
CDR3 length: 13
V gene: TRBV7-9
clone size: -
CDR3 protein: CASRPLVKQEQFF
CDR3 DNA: TGTGCCAGCAGGCCTCTCGTAAAGCAGGAGCAGTTCTTC

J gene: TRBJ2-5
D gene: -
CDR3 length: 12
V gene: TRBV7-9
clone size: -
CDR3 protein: CASSLYQETQYF
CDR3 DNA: TGTGCCAGCAGCTTATACCAAGAGACCCAGTACTTC

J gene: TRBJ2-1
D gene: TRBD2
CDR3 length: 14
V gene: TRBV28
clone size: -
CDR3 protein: CASKWTSGSDEQFF
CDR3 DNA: TGTGCCAGCAAATGGACTAGCGGGAGTGATGAGCAGTTCTTC

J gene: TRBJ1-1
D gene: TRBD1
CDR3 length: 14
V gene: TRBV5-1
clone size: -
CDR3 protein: CASNTYAGGTEAFF
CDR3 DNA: TGCGCCAGCAACACCTATGCAGGGGGCACTGAAGCTTTCTTT

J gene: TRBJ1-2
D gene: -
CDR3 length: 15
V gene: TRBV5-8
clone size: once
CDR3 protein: CASSLGGAGAYGYTF
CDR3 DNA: TGTGCCAGCAGCTTGGGAGGGGCAGGGGCCTATGGCTACACCTTC

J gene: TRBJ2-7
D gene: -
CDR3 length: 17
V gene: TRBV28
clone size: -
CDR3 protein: CASSLSMVSVPTYEQYF
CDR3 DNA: TGTGCCAGCAGTTTATCAATGGTTAGTGTACCGACCTACGAGCAGTACTTC

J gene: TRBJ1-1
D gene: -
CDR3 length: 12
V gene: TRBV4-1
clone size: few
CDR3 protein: CASSQVGSKAFF
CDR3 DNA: TGCGCCAGCAGCCAAGTTGGCAGTAAAGCTTTCTTT

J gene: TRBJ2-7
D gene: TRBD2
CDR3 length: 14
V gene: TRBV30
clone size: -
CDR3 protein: CACHSGRSGYEQYF
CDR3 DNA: TGTGCCTGCCATAGCGGGAGATCCGGTTACGAGCAGTACTTC

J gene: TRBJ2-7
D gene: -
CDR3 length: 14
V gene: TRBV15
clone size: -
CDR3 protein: CATSRDLAGYEQYF
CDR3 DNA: TGTGCCACCAGCAGAGATCTGGCAGGCTACGAGCAGTACTTC

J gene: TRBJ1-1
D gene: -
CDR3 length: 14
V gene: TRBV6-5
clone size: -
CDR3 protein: CASTTPGGNTEAFF
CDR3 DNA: TGTGCCAGCACCACACCCGGGGGGAACACTGAAGCTTTCTTT

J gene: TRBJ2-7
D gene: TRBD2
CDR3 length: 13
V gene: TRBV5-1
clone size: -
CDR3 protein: CASSLKAGGEQYF
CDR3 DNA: TGCGCCAGCAGCTTGAAGGCGGGAGGGGAGCAGTACTTC

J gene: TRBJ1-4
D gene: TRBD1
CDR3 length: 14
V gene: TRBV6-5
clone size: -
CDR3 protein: CASGRTGGNEKLFF
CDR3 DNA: TGTGCCAGCGGCCGGACAGGGGGAAATGAAAAACTGTTTTTT

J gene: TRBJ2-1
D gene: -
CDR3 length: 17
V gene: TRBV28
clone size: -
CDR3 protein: CASSALPPRATQVEQFF
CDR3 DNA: TGTGCCAGCAGTGCCCTCCCCCCCAGGGCAACCCAGGTCGAGCAGTTCTTC

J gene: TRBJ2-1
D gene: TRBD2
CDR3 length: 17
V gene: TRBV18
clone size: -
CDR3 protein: CASSPQLGTSVGNEQFF
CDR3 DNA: TGTGCCAGCTCACCACAATTAGGGACTAGCGTTGGCAATGAGCAGTTCTTC

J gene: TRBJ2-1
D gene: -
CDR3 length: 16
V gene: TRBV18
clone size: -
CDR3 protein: CASSPPRLMIDNEQFF
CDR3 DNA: TGTGCCAGCTCACCACCGAGACTAATGATCGACAATGAGCAGTTCTTC

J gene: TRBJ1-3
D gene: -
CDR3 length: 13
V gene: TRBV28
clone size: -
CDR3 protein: CASSLDSGNTIYF
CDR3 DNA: TGTGCCAGCAGTTTGGACTCTGGAAACACCATATATTTT

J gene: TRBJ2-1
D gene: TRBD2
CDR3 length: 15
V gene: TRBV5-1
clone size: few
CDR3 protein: CASSLGTSGRNEQFF
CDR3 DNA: TGCGCCAGCAGCTTGGGGACTAGCGGGAGGAATGAGCAGTTCTTC

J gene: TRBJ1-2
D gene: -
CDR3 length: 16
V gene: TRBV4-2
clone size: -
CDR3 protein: CASSQGAPEGNYGYTF
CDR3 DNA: TGTGCCAGCAGCCAAGGAGCTCCCGAGGGCAACTATGGCTACACCTTC

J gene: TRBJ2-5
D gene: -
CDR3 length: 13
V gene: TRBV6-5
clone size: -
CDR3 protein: CASRPQLQETQYF
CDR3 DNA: TGTGCCAGCAGACCGCAGTTACAAGAGACCCAGTACTTC

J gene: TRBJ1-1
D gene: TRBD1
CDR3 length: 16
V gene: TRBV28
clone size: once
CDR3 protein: CASSLLRQGAYDEAFF
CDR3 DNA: TGTGCCAGCAGTTTATTAAGGCAGGGGGCTTACGATGAAGCTTTCTTT

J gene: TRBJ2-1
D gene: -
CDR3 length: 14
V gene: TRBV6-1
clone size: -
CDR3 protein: CASSRLAGYNEQFF
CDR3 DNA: TGTGCCAGCTCGAGGTTAGCAGGTTACAATGAGCAGTTCTTC

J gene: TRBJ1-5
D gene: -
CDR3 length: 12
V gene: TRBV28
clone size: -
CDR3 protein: CASWEGNQPQHF
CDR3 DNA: TGTGCCAGCTGGGAGGGCAATCAGCCCCAGCATTTT

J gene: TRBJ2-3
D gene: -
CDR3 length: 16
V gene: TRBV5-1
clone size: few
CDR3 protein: CASSFASTSSTDTQYF
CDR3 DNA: TGCGCCAGCAGCTTCGCCAGTACCTCTAGCACAGATACGCAGTATTTT

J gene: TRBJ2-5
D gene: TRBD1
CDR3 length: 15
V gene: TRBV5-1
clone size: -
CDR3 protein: CASSPGQVFQETQYF
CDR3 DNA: TGCGCCAGCAGCCCGGGACAGGTATTTCAAGAGACCCAGTACTTC